A single sample is the source of the 14 T cell receptor beta chains below, sequenced in a study of T-cell reconstitution after alpha-beta-depleted transplantation in children. TCRbeta library preparation incorporated unique molecular identifiers. TCRdb re-analysed the PCR reads in MiXCR, keeping a single row per CDR3 protein. Here the sample spans nearly 400,000 distinct CDR3 sequences, around 20% being singletons. Specimen: PBMCs from the stem cell graft donor, collected from the stem cell graft. These receptors were collected from a human donor who donated a stem cell graft to a child with acute myeloid leukemia.

This clonotype has a handful of counts. The rearrangement uses TRBV20-1 and TRBJ1-5; D remains unclear. Germline CDR1 is DFQATT and CDR2 is SNEGSKA (reference sequence). The V gene lost 0 bases and the J gene lost 0 bases, with 18 bases spanning the gap. The CDR3 is 18 amino acids. In DNA, the CDR3 is TGCAGTGCTAGAGATCAAGAGCGGACGGAGTATAGCAATCAGCCCCAGCATTTT. Its translation: CSARDQERTEYSNQPQHF.

The CDR3 loop reads CASVNGGEARYNEQFF. CDR3 DNA: TGTGCCAGCGTTAATGGGGGGGAGGCGAGATACAATGAGCAGTTCTTC. V gene TRBV28 combines with J gene TRBJ2-1; TRBD2 matches at 7 bases. CDR3 length equals 16 residues. The V segment lost 8 bases and the J segment 4 bases; nucleotides outside the gene matches: 14. Germline CDR1 is MDHEN and CDR2 is SYDVKM. Full variable domain (remainder filled in from reference TRBV28 and TRBJ2-1): DVKVTQSSRYLVKRTGEKVFLECVQDMDHENMFWYRQDPGLGLRLIYFSYDVKMKEKGDIPEGYSVSREKKERFSLILESASTNQTSMYLCASVNGGEARYNEQFFGPGTRLTVL.

J is TRBJ2-7 and V is TRBV10-3; TRBD1 matches 10 bases. Germline trimming cut 4 bases from V and 6 bases from J; bases unmatched to any gene: 6. This CDR3 is 14 amino acids long. Looked up from germline, CDR1 is ENHRY and CDR2 is SYGVKD. The CDR3 nucleotides are TGTGCCATCAGTGTGGACAGGGGGGGAGGCGAGCAGTACTTC. Amino acids: CAISVDRGGGEQYF.

In this sample, this clonotype turned up a few times. The rearrangement joins TRBV5-1 to TRBJ2-1; 12 bases are a match to TRBD2. With V trimmed by 4 bases and J by 5 bases, 4 bases remained unmatched. CDR1 is SGHRS, CDR2 YFSETQ, per germline. The CDR3 has 15 residues. CDR3 amino acids: CASSTGLAGNNEQFF. Written as DNA, the CDR3 is TGCGCCAGCAGCACAGGACTAGCGGGAAACAATGAGCAGTTCTTC.

The genes are TRBV27 and TRBJ2-1; 8 nucleotides align to TRBD1. Trimming took 7 bases from V and 5 from J; bases not matched to a gene: 13. This CDR3 spans 16 amino acids. Germline CDR1 MNHEY, CDR2 SMNVEV (reference sequence). The CDR3 reads CASTPRPGGADNEQFF. DNA of the CDR3: TGTGCCAGCACACCCCGCCCAGGGGGCGCCGACAATGAGCAGTTCTTC.

The chain is built from TRBV7-2 and TRBJ2-7; TRBD2 matches at 10 bases. Germline CDR1 reads SGHTA; CDR2 reads FQGNSA. The junction had 9 bases not matched to a gene; V was cut back by 5 bases and J by 2 bases. The CDR3 has 16 residues. DNA of the CDR3: TGTGCCAGCAGCGCCGTGGTAGCGGGAGGTACCTACGAGCAGTACTTC. As protein: CASSAVVAGGTYEQYF.

This clonotype showed up just a few times. The chain employs TRBV12-3 or TRBV12-4 and TRBJ2-2, with D tentatively TRBD1 (6 bases). The V and J ends lost 3 bases and 4 bases respectively, with 9 bases between them. The CDR3 spans 14 residues. This CDR3 is CASSFAGATGELFF. CDR3 nucleotides: TGTGCCAGCAGTTTTGCAGGGGCCACCGGGGAGCTGTTTTTT.

The V gene is TRBV29-1, the J gene TRBJ2-7; 9 bases are shared with TRBD1. Germline CDR1 SQVTM, CDR2 ANQGSEA. V dropped 4 bases and J dropped 5; count of bases not matched to a gene: 6. The CDR3 is 13 amino acids. CDR3 protein: CSVVGQGHNEQYF. In nucleotides, the CDR3 is TGCAGCGTTGTGGGACAGGGCCACAACGAGCAGTACTTC.

This clonotype was found a few times. This chain connects TRBV12-3 or TRBV12-4 to TRBJ2-1; TRBD2 aligns across 8 bases. With V trimmed by 3 bases and J by 5 bases, 9 bases remained unmatched. This CDR3 is built from 16 residues. The CDR3 spells CASSLWGLVVDNEQFF. In DNA, the CDR3 is TGTGCCAGCAGTTTGTGGGGACTAGTAGTGGACAATGAGCAGTTCTTC.

This chain's CDR3 is CASSQDAGANTEAFF. CDR3 nucleotide sequence: TGCGCCAGCAGCCAAGATGCAGGGGCGAACACTGAAGCTTTCTTT. V usage is TRBV4-1 and J usage is TRBJ1-1; TRBD1 might be the D (6 bases). The germline gives CDR1 MGHRA, CDR2 YSYEKL. The CDR3 sequence is 15 residues long. Trimming stripped 0 bases from V and 1 base from J, with 9 bases between.

The J gene is TRBJ2-7, the V gene TRBV20-1; 8 bases are shared with TRBD2. There are 14 residues in the CDR3. Trimming removed 0 bases from V and 8 bases from J; junction bases left unmatched: 9. CDR1 DFQATT and CDR2 SNEGSKA come from the germline V gene (reference sequence). The CDR3 loop reads CSARDMGGRPQQYF. The CDR3, as DNA: TGCAGTGCTAGAGATATGGGCGGGAGGCCTCAGCAGTACTTC.

This clonotype was counted many times. The rearrangement joins TRBV20-1 to TRBJ2-7, with D possibly matching TRBD1 (6 bases). Per germline, CDR1 DFQATT and CDR2 SNEGSKA (reference sequence). V was pared by 0 bases and J by 2 bases, with 14 bases between. The CDR3 runs to 15 residues. DNA of the CDR3: TGCAGTGCTAGAGAGAGAACAGGGAACACCTACGAGCAGTACTTC. Translating gives CSARERTGNTYEQYF.

This sequence joins TRBV13 and TRBJ1-5; 9 nucleotides agree with TRBD1. Germline V CDR1 and CDR2: PRHDT, FYEKMQ (reference sequence). The CDR3 loop spans 14 amino acids. V shed 5 bases and J 7 bases; nucleotides not matched to a gene: 6. The DNA of the CDR3 is TGTGCCAGCAGCCGGACAGGGGAGAGACAGCCCCAGCATTTT. It specifies CASSRTGERQPQHF.

The chain employs TRBV7-8 and TRBJ2-3; D may be TRBD1 (5 bases). The CDR3 spans 16 residues. Germline CDR1 and CDR2: SGHVS and FQNEAQ. Trimming took 2 bases from V and 4 from J, leaving 16 bases between them. The CDR3 region is CASSLRGDRTADTQYF. The CDR3 DNA follows: TGTGCCAGCAGCTTACGTGGTGACAGAACGGCAGATACGCAGTATTTT. Filled out from reference TRBV7-8 and TRBJ2-3, the complete variable domain reads GAGVSQSPRYKVAKRGQDVALRCDPISGHVSLFWYQQALGQGPEFLTYFQNEAQLDKSGLPSDRFFAERPEGSVSTLKIQRTQQEDSAVYLCASSLRGDRTADTQYFGPGTRLTVL.